One and the same sample provided the 25 T cell receptor beta chains below, sequenced in a study of OX40 agonist ivuxolimab in advanced cancers. Repertoires were generated with immunoSEQ multiplex PCR, while TCRdb's copy carries only in-frame clones and drops some. This table holds some 72,000 clones, approximately 80% found once. Material: CD4+ or CD8+ T cells sorted from blood, obtained in a trial of the OX40 agonist ivuxolimab. All receptors derive from an adult with an advanced solid tumor such as melanoma, head and neck, liver or kidney cancer.

The chain employs TRBV30 and TRBJ1-2; D remains unclear. V shed 3 bases and J shed 11 bases, with 16 bases lying between them. This CDR3 has 12 residues. Looked up from germline, CDR1 is GTSNPN and CDR2 is SVGIG (reference sequence). The CDR3 nucleotides are TGTGCCTGGAGCCTAGTGGAGGTCAGATACACCTTC. Its protein is CAWSLVEVRYTF. Complete variable domain (other parts from reference TRBV30 and TRBJ1-2): SQTIHQWPATLVQPVGSPLSLECTVEGTSNPNLYWYRQAAGRGLQLLFYSVGIGQISSEVPQNLSASRPQDRQFILSSKKLLLSDSGFYLCAWSLVEVRYTFGSGTRLTVV.

The CDR3 is CASSLLRGGLNEQFF. Written as DNA, the CDR3 is TGTGCCAGCAGCTTACTAAGAGGGGGGCTCAATGAGCAGTTCTTC. The J gene is TRBJ2-1, the V gene TRBV5-8; D is possibly TRBD1 or TRBD2 (6 bases each). Germline values: CDR1 SGHTS, CDR2 YDEGEE. The CDR3 extends over 15 amino acids. V lost 2 bases and J 6 bases, leaving 15 bases between the germline ends.

This chain connects TRBV13 to TRBJ1-1, with TRBD1 matching over 7 bases. The ends lost 4 bases at V and 3 bases at J; junction bases unmatched: 17. In germline, CDR1 is PRHDT, CDR2 FYEKMQ (reference sequence). The CDR3 totals 18 residues. The CDR3 DNA follows: TGTGCCAGCAGCTCCTTTGTGACAGGGCGGTTTAGGGACACTGAAGCTTTCTTT. Translation gives CASSSFVTGRFRDTEAFF.

In DNA form, the CDR3 reads TGTGCCAGCAGCTTAGCGCTAGGGGGCCGAGAGACCCAGTACTTC. Translation gives CASSLALGGRETQYF. The chain is built from TRBV7-2 and TRBJ2-5; 7 nucleotides agree with TRBD1. Germline V CDR1 and CDR2: SGHTA, FQGNSA. The CDR3 has 15 residues. V dropped 0 bases and J dropped 4; count of bases not matched to a gene: 5.

CDR3 coding DNA: TGTGCCAGCTGGGACAGGGAAATCTCACCCCTCCACTTT. Translated, it gives CASWDREISPLHF. The chain uses TRBV6-6 and TRBJ1-6, with 9 bases identical to TRBD1. CDR1 is MNHNY and CDR2 is SVGAGI in the germline V gene (reference sequence). V was clipped by 8 bases and J by 10 bases; unmatched bases: 6. The CDR3 runs 13 residues.

The CDR3 here is CASSRNSRGEYYGYTF. The CDR3 coding sequence is TGTGCCAGCAGCCGAAACAGCCGGGGGGAATACTATGGCTACACCTTC. The chain has TRBV7-8 and TRBJ1-2; possible D gene TRBD1, 5 bases. This CDR3 spans 16 amino acids. From germline, CDR1 is SGHVS and CDR2 FQNEAQ. The ends were cut back, 5 bases at V and 3 bases at J, with 19 bases in the middle. Together with reference TRBV7-8 and TRBJ1-2, the CDR3 gives the full variable domain: GAGVSQSPRYKVAKRGQDVALRCDPISGHVSLFWYQQALGQGPEFLTYFQNEAQLDKSGLPSDRFFAERPEGSVSTLKIQRTQQEDSAVYLCASSRNSRGEYYGYTFGSGTRLTVV.

The V gene is TRBV6-1, the J gene TRBJ1-6; unclear D gene. The CDR3 contains 13 residues. V was trimmed by 6 bases and J by 5 bases, leaving 8 bases between them. The V gene's germline CDR1 is MNHNS and CDR2 SASEGT. Here the CDR3 DNA reads TGTGCCAGCAGGCTATCGAATAATTCACCCCTCCACTTT. It codes for CASRLSNNSPLHF.

The V call is TRBV18, the J call TRBJ2-7; 13 bases match TRBD2. Per germline, CDR1 KGHSH and CDR2 LQKENI. The CDR3 totals 15 residues. J was trimmed by 7 bases and V by 5 bases; bases with no gene match: 8. This chain's CDR3 is CASSTGTSGADEQYF. The CDR3 DNA reads as TGTGCCAGCTCAACCGGGACTAGCGGGGCTGATGAGCAGTACTTC.

The chain uses TRBV5-5 and TRBJ2-7; no definite D call. Germline-derived CDR1 and CDR2 are SGHKS and YYEKEE (reference sequence). CDR3 length equals 13 residues. Trimming took off 0 bases at V and 0 bases at J, with 4 bases between the two ends. The CDR3 DNA follows: TGTGCCAGCAGCTTGGATCCCTCCTACGAGCAGTACTTC. Encoded protein: CASSLDPSYEQYF.

The V and J genes are TRBV5-4 and TRBJ2-7, with 7 positions matching TRBD1. The CDR3 totals 15 residues. Trimming cost V 0 bases and J 1 base; bases outside gene matches: 4. Germline lookup yields CDR1 SGHNT and CDR2 YYREEE (reference sequence). The CDR3 DNA follows: TGTGCCAGCAGCTTGGGTCAGGGGGTTTCCTACGAGCAGTACTTC. It specifies CASSLGQGVSYEQYF.

The rearrangement joins TRBV5-5 to TRBJ2-2; maybe TRBD2 (5 bases). The length of the CDR3 is 16 residues. V gave up 4 bases and J gave up 1 base, with 14 bases separating them. Germline CDR1 reads SGHKS; CDR2 reads YYEKEE (reference sequence). The CDR3 DNA sequence: TGTGCCAGCAGCGCCTGGCTTCGGGAGAACACCGGGGAGCTGTTTTTT. Translation: CASSAWLRENTGELFF.

The V and J genes are TRBV19 and TRBJ2-7; a possible D gene is TRBD1 (6 bases). Germline values: CDR1 LNHDA, CDR2 SQIVND (reference sequence). This CDR3 has 20 residues. The V end was cut by 5 bases, the J end by 1 base, with 30 bases between. CDR3 in amino acids: CASSWGTKDPVGLSSYEQYF. The CDR3 coding sequence is TGTGCCAGTAGTTGGGGGACAAAAGACCCAGTGGGGCTGAGTTCCTACGAGCAGTACTTC.

The chain employs TRBV9 and TRBJ2-7; D not certain. Trimming removed 3 bases at V and 7 bases at J, with 23 bases between. Germline lookup yields CDR1 SGDLS and CDR2 YYNGEE. There are 16 residues in the CDR3. The CDR3 protein is CASSASSKTRWVEQYF. CDR3 nucleotides: TGTGCCAGCAGCGCATCGTCTAAGACACGGTGGGTGGAGCAGTACTTC.

The table lists this clone with a count of one. V is TRBV16 and J is TRBJ2-5; tentative D call: TRBD1 (6 bases). There are 13 residues in the CDR3. The V gene's germline CDR1 is KGHSY and CDR2 FQNENV. V shed 7 bases and J shed 5 bases, with 14 bases lying between them. The DNA of the CDR3 is TGTGCCAGCACCATGGGGGCAGCGGAGACCCAGTACTTC. Its protein product is CASTMGAAETQYF.

The J gene is TRBJ1-5, the V gene TRBV2; a possible D gene is TRBD1 (5 bases). Germline lookup yields CDR1 SNHLY and CDR2 FYNNEI. V was trimmed by 2 bases and J by 3 bases, leaving 14 bases between them. The CDR3 totals 16 residues. The CDR3 is CASSEQGAGHNQPQHF. CDR3 nucleotides: TGTGCCAGCAGTGAACAGGGTGCAGGGCACAATCAGCCCCAGCATTTT.

The CDR3 DNA is TGTGCCAGCTCCGCCGGGACCATCCCCTACGAGCAGTACTTC. Translation gives CASSAGTIPYEQYF. This sequence joins TRBV18 and TRBJ2-7; D may match TRBD1 or TRBD2 (5 bases each). The CDR3 consists of 14 residues. Trimming pared 6 bases from V and 2 bases from J, leaving 14 bases between. CDR1 and CDR2 (germline): KGHSH, LQKENI.

In DNA, the CDR3 is TGTGCCAGCTCGGATGGACGGGGACTAGGAGTGGAGACCCAGTACTTC. Its protein product is CASSDGRGLGVETQYF. The chain uses TRBV9 and TRBJ2-5; 8 bases agree with TRBD2. This CDR3 has 16 amino acids. V shed 7 bases and J 5 bases; nucleotides not matched to a gene: 16. The germline CDR1 and CDR2 sequences are SGDLS and YYNGEE. The entire variable domain, with the rest obtained from reference TRBV9 and TRBJ2-5, is as follows: DSGVTQTPKHLITATGQRVTLRCSPRSGDLSVYWYQQSLDQGLQFLIQYYNGEERAKGNILERFSAQQFPDLHSELNLSSLELGDSALYFCASSDGRGLGVETQYFGPGTRLLVL.

The rearrangement links TRBV5-1 to TRBJ1-6, with D possibly matching TRBD1 (5 bases). The CDR3 runs 15 residues. V lost 0 bases and J lost 8, with 12 bases in between. CDR1 is SGHRS, CDR2 YFSETQ, per germline. CDR3 DNA: TGCGCCAGCAGCTTGGTTCAGGGTAATGATTCACCCCTCCACTTT. Translating it yields CASSLVQGNDSPLHF.

The chain uses TRBV19 and TRBJ1-5; a possible D gene is TRBD1 (6 bases). The CDR3 is 17 residues long. V lost 0 bases and J 0 bases, leaving 12 bases between the germline ends. Germline loops: CDR1 LNHDA, CDR2 SQIVND (reference sequence). The CDR3 spells CASSIEGGRNSNQPQHF. The CDR3 region has the DNA TGTGCCAGTAGTATAGAGGGGGGCCGGAATAGCAATCAGCCCCAGCATTTT.

This rearrangement joins TRBV28 to TRBJ2-7; D possibly corresponds to TRBD2 (6 bases). The CDR3 has 13 residues. Trimming took 6 bases from V and 5 from J, leaving 14 bases between them. Germline CDR1 is MDHEN and CDR2 is SYDVKM. CDR3 amino acids: CASSPGGVDEQYF. CDR3 sequence (DNA): TGTGCCAGCAGCCCCGGGGGAGTAGACGAGCAGTACTTC.

The V gene is TRBV6-5, the J gene TRBJ2-2; D remains unclear. With 6 bases removed from V and 2 bases from J, the gap between germline ends came to 13 bases. This CDR3 contains 15 residues. Per germline, CDR1 MNHEY and CDR2 SVGAGI. The chain's CDR3 is CASRPGWLNTGELFF. For the CDR3, the DNA is TGTGCCAGCAGACCCGGGTGGCTTAACACCGGGGAGCTGTTTTTT.

The chain employs TRBV5-6 and TRBJ1-1, with D unresolved. CDR1 and CDR2 from the germline V gene are SGHDT and YYEEEE. CDR3 length equals 13 residues. V dropped 0 bases and J dropped 4 bases, with 7 bases sitting between them. For the CDR3, the DNA is TGTGCCAGCAGCTTGGCAGGCGCCACTGAAGCTTTCTTT. Translated, it gives CASSLAGATEAFF.

The V and J genes are TRBV15 and TRBJ1-1; 10 nucleotides line up with TRBD1. CDR1 is LNHNV and CDR2 is YYDKDF in the germline V gene (reference sequence). V trimming: 4 bases; J trimming: 7 bases; junction bases outside the gene matches: 6. This CDR3 spans 14 amino acids. CDR3: CATSTGTGEFEAFF. CDR3 bases: TGTGCCACCAGCACGGGGACAGGGGAATTTGAAGCTTTCTTT.

The rearrangement links TRBV30 to TRBJ1-5; no clear D gene. CDR1 is GTSNPN and CDR2 is SVGIG in the germline V gene (reference sequence). V was pared by 1 base and J by 2 bases, with 3 bases between. The length of the CDR3 is 12 residues. CDR3 nucleotides: TGTGCCTGGAGTGGTGGCAATCAGCCCCAGCATTTT. It encodes CAWSGGNQPQHF.

The chain carries TRBV5-1 and TRBJ1-1; D uncertain. Germline assignment: CDR1 SGHRS and CDR2 YFSETQ. There are 15 residues in the CDR3. V lost 0 bases, J lost 8 bases, and 17 bases lay in between. Here the CDR3 reads CASSLAEGGLREAFF. The CDR3, as DNA: TGCGCCAGCAGCTTGGCCGAGGGAGGGCTTCGGGAAGCTTTCTTT.